This T cell receptor (beta chain) emerged from a study of blood T cell repertoires in COVID-19. This clone was counted a few times. The method was immunoSEQ multiplex PCR; TCRdb's version includes in-frame clones alone and lacks a portion of them. The sample includes more than 250,000 clones, about 85% of them seen just once. Losses at the gene ends were 5 bases for V and 1 base for J; bases not matched to a gene: 10. The CDR3 spans 16 residues. Per the germline V gene, CDR1 is SGHAT and CDR2 is FQNNGV. Material: PBMCs or T cells enriched from blood (not recorded which). The receptor comes from a woman between 25 and 40 years old who had recovered from COVID-19. The V call is TRBV11-2, the J call TRBJ1-2, with 7 bases matching TRBD1. This CDR3 is CASSQLQGTYNYGYTF. The DNA of the CDR3 is TGTGCCAGCAGCCAACTACAGGGGACCTATAACTATGGCTACACCTTC.